The rows below give T cell receptor beta chains drawn from one sample of a study of blood T cell repertoires in COVID-19. Only in-frame clones appear in the TCRdb table, and some are missing; sequencing was by immunoSEQ multiplex PCR. The sample shows approximately 160,000 clones, more than 70% of them seen only once. The sequencing input was PBMCs or T cells enriched from blood (not recorded which). The receptor set was obtained from a man aged 35-49 years who had recovered from COVID-19. Each CDR3 is given without its conserved first and last residue. The order of the fields is J gene, V gene, CDR3 protein.

>TRBJ2-1|TRBV5-1
ASSPLPGQNNEQF
>TRBJ1-2|TRBV24-1
ATSEPTGDSIYGYT
>TRBJ2-3|TRBV19
ASSIRGGDTQY
>TRBJ2-3|TRBV7-8
ASSPSERNTDTQY
>TRBJ1-1|TRBV6-5
ASSYQTGSTEAF
>TRBJ2-5|TRBV5-8
ASSRERGETQY
>TRBJ2-6|TRBV11-2
ASSLDPSDLLTNVLT
>TRBJ1-6|TRBV27
ASSLLGGVNSPLH
>TRBJ1-1|TRBV9
ASRAPGGLNTEAF
>TRBJ1-4|TRBV5-4
ASSSPSDRGANEKLF